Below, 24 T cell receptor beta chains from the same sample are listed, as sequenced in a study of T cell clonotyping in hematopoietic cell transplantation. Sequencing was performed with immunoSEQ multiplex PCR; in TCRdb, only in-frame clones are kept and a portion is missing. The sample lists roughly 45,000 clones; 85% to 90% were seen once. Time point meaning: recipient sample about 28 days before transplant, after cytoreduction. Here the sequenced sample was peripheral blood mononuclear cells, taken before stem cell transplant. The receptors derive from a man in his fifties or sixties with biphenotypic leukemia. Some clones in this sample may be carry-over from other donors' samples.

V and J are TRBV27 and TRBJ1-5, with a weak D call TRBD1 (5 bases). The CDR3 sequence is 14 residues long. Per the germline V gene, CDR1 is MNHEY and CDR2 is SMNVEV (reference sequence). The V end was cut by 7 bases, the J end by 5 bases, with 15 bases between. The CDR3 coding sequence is TGTGCCAGCAAGGTGGCAGGGTCTGATCAGCCCCAGCATTTT. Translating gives CASKVAGSDQPQHF.

CDR3 nucleotide sequence: TGTGCCAGCACGGAGAGCTCTGGAAACACCATATATTTT. Amino acids: CASTESSGNTIYF. J is TRBJ1-3 and V is TRBV6-6; D is unresolved. Trimming took off 7 bases at V and 0 bases at J, with 7 bases between the two ends. The CDR3 loop spans 13 amino acids. The germline gives CDR1 MNHNY, CDR2 SVGAGI (reference sequence).

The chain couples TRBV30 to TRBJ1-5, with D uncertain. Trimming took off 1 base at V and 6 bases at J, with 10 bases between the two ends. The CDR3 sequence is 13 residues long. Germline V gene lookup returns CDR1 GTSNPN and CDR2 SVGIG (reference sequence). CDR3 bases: TGTGCCTGGAGTGATGGGGTATCTCAGCCCCAGCATTTT. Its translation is CAWSDGVSQPQHF.

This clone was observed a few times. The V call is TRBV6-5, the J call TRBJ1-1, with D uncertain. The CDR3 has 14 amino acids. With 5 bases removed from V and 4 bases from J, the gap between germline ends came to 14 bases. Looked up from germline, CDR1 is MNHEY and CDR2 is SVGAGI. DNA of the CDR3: TGTGCCAGCAGTCCCCCAGGAGCTGGCACTGAAGCTTTCTTT. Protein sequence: CASSPPGAGTEAFF.

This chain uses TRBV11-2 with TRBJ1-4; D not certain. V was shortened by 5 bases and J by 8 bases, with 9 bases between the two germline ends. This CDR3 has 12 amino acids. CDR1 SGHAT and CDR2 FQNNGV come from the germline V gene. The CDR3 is CASSLVEEKLFF. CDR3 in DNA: TGTGCCAGCAGCCTGGTGGAGGAAAAACTGTTTTTT.

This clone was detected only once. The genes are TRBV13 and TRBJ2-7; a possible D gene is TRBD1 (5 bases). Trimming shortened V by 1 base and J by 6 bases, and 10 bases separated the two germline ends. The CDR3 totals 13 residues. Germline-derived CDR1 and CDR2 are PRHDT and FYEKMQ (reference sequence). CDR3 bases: TGTGCCAGCAGCTTAGTAGGGGTAGGCGAGCAGTACTTC. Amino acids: CASSLVGVGEQYF.

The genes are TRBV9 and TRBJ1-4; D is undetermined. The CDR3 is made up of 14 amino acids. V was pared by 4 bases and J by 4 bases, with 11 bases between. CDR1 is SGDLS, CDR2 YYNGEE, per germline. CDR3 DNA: TGTGCCAGCAGCATAGACTCTGTTAATGAAAAACTGTTTTTT. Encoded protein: CASSIDSVNEKLFF.

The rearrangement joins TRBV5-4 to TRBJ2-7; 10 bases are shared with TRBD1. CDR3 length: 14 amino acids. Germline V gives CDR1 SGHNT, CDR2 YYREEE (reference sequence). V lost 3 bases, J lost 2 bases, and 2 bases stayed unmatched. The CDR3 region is CASSWGQGTYEQYF. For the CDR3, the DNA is TGTGCCAGCAGCTGGGGACAGGGGACCTACGAGCAGTACTTC.

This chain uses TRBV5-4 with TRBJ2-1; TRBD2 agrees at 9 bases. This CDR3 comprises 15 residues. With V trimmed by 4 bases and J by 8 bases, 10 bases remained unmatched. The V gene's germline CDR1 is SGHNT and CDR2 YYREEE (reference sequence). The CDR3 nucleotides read TGTGCCAGCAGCCCCGGGACTAGCCGGCGAGATGAGCAGTTCTTC. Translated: CASSPGTSRRDEQFF. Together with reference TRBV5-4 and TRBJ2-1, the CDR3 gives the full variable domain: ETGVTQSPTHLIKTRGQQVTLRCSSQSGHNTVSWYQQALGQGPQFIFQYYREEENGRGNFPPRFSGLQFPNYSSELNVNALELDDSALYLCASSPGTSRRDEQFFGPGTRLTVL.

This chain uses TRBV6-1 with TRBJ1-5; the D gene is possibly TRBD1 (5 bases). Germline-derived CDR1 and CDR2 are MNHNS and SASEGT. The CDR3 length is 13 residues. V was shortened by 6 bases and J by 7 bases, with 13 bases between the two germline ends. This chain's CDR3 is CASRVDWGQPQHF. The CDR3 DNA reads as TGTGCCAGCAGGGTTGATTGGGGGCAGCCCCAGCATTTT.

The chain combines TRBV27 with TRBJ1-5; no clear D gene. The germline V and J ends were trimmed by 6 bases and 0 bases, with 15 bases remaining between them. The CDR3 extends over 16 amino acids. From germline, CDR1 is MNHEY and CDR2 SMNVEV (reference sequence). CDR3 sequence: CASSPTSWASNQPQHF. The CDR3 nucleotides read TGTGCCAGCAGCCCCACTTCGTGGGCTAGCAATCAGCCCCAGCATTTT.

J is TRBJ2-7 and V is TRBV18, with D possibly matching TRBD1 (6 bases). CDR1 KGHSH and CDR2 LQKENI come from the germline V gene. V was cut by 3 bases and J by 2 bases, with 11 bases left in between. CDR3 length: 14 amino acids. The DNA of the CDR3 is TGTGCCAGCTCACCGACAGGATTCGCCTACGAGCAGTACTTC. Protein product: CASSPTGFAYEQYF.

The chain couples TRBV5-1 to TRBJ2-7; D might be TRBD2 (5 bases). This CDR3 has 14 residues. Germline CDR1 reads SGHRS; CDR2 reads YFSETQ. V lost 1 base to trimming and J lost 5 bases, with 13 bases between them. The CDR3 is CASSLSGIGHEQYF. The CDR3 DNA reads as TGCGCCAGCAGCTTGTCGGGGATAGGCCACGAGCAGTACTTC.

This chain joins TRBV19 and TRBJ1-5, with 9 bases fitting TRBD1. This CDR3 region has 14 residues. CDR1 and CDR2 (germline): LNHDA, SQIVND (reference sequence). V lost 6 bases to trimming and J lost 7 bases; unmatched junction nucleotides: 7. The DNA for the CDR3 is TGTGCCAGTAGCCGGGACAGGGAGGGACAGCCCCAGCATTTT. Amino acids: CASSRDREGQPQHF.

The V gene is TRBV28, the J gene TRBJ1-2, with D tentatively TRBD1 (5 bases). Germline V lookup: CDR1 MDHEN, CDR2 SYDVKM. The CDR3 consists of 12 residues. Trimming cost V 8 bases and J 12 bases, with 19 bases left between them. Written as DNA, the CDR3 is TGTGCCAGCCGGGCCGTTCAGGGACCAAACACCTTC. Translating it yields CASRAVQGPNTF.

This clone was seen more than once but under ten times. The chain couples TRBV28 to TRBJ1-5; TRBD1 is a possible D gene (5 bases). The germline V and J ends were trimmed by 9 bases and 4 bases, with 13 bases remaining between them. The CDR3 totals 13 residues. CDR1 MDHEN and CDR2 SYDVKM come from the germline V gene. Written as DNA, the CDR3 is TGTGCCAGTGGGGGGGGGTCTAATCAGCCCCAGCATTTT. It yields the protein CASGGGSNQPQHF. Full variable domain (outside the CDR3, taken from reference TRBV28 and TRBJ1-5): DVKVTQSSRYLVKRTGEKVFLECVQDMDHENMFWYRQDPGLGLRLIYFSYDVKMKEKGDIPEGYSVSREKKERFSLILESASTNQTSMYLCASGGGSNQPQHFGDGTRLSIL.

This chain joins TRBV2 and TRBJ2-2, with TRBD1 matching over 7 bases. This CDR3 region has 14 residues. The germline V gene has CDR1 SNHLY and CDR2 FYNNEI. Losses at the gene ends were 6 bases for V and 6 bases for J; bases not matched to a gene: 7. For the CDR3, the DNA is TGTGCCAGCAGGGAGACAGGGTTGGCCGGGGAGCTGTTTTTT. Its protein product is CASRETGLAGELFF.

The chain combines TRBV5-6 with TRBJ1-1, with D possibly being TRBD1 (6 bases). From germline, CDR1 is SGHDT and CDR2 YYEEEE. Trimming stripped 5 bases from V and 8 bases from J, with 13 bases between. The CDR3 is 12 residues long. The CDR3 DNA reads TGTGCCAGCAGTTTCTCCGGGACAGAAGCTTTCTTT. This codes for CASSFSGTEAFF.

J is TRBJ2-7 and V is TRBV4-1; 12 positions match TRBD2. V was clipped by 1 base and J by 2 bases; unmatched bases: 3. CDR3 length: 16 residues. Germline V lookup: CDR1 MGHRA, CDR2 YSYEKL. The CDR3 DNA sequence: TGCGCCAGCAGCCAAGGCGGACTAGCGGGGACCTACGAGCAGTACTTC. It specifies CASSQGGLAGTYEQYF.

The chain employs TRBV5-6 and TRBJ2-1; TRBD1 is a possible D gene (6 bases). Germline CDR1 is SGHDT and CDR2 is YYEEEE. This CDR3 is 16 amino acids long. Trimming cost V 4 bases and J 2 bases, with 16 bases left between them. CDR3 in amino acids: CASSRQIRGPYNEQFF. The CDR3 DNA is TGTGCCAGCAGCCGTCAGATCAGGGGACCCTACAATGAGCAGTTCTTC. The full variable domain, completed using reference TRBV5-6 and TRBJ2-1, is DAGVTQSPTHLIKTRGQQVTLRCSPKSGHDTVSWYQQALGQGPQFIFQYYEEEERQRGNFPDRFSGHQFPNYSSELNVNALLLGDSALYLCASSRQIRGPYNEQFFGPGTRLTVL.

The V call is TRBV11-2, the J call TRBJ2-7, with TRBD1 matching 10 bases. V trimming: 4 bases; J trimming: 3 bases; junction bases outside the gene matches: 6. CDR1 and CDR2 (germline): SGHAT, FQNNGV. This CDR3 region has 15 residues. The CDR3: CASSWGGQGVYEQYF. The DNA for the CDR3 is TGTGCCAGCAGCTGGGGAGGACAGGGGGTCTACGAGCAGTACTTC.

The CDR3 DNA sequence: TGTGCCAGCAGCTTGCCACCGGAGGAGCAAAAACTGTTTTTT. It is translated as CASSLPPEEQKLFF. V is TRBV5-8 and J is TRBJ1-4; no definite D call. The CDR3 is made up of 14 amino acids. Per the germline V gene, CDR1 is SGHTS and CDR2 is YDEGEE. The V and J ends lost 1 base and 9 bases respectively, with 13 bases between them. The whole variable domain, filled in from reference TRBV5-8 and TRBJ1-4, reads EAGVTQSPTHLIKTRGQQATLRCSPISGHTSVYWYQQALGLGLQFLLWYDEGEERNRGNFPPRFSGRQFPNYSSELNVNALELEDSALYLCASSLPPEEQKLFFGSGTQLSVL.

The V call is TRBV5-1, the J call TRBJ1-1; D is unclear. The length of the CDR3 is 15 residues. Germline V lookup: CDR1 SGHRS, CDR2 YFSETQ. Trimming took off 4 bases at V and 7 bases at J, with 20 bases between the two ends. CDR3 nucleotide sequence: TGCGCCAGCAGCCCCCCGGAGCACCCACAACATGAAGCTTTCTTT. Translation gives CASSPPEHPQHEAFF.

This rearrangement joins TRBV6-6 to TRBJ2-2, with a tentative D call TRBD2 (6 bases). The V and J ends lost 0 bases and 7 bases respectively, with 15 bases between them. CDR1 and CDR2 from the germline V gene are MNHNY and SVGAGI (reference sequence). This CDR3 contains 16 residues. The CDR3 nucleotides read TGTGCCAGCAGTTACTCCGACGCGGGAAGAGTCGGGGAGCTGTTTTTT. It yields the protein CASSYSDAGRVGELFF.